These T cell receptor beta chains were read from a single sample in a study of OX40 agonist ivuxolimab in advanced cancers. This table comes from immunoSEQ multiplex PCR, and its TCRdb copy is limited to in-frame clones, with some not included. The data contain 100,000 or so clones, around nine tenths of them singletons. Sample: CD4+ or CD8+ T cells sorted from blood, taken in a trial of the OX40 agonist ivuxolimab. Receptor source: an adult with an advanced solid tumor such as melanoma, head and neck, liver or kidney cancer. The CDR3 runs from the conserved cysteine through the conserved F or W. The D gene is left open where the match is weak. Part of the rows lack a size; the others show once, few, many or a class for expanded clones.

D: NA
size: NA
J: TRBJ2-5
V: TRBV10-3
CDR3: CAISGSPGQETQYF
DNA: TGTGCCATCAGTGGGAGTCCAGGGCAAGAGACCCAGTACTTC

D: NA
size: NA
J: TRBJ2-1
V: TRBV30
CDR3: CAWTVSRDNEQFF
DNA: TGTGCCTGGACCGTTAGCAGAGACAATGAGCAGTTCTTC

D: TRBD1
size: NA
J: TRBJ2-7
V: TRBV6-5
CDR3: CASRMTGGWDEQYF
DNA: TGTGCCAGCAGGATGACAGGGGGCTGGGATGAGCAGTACTTC

D: TRBD1
size: NA
J: TRBJ2-3
V: TRBV4-3
CDR3: CASSEGGQGNPDTQYF
DNA: TGCGCCAGCAGCGAAGGGGGACAGGGGAACCCAGATACGCAGTATTTT

D: NA
size: NA
J: TRBJ1-1
V: TRBV6-5
CDR3: CASSSLQRRNTEAFF
DNA: TGTGCCAGCAGTTCCTTACAGCGGAGGAATACTGAAGCTTTCTTT

D: TRBD1
size: few
J: TRBJ1-6
V: TRBV2
CDR3: CASSELDRGRSPLHF
DNA: TGTGCCAGCAGTGAGCTGGACAGGGGGCGTTCACCCCTCCACTTT

D: NA
size: NA
J: TRBJ2-1
V: TRBV9
CDR3: CASSAEGTLIFTPYNEQFF
DNA: TGTGCCAGCAGCGCCGAGGGGACCCTCATCTTTACCCCATACAATGAGCAGTTCTTC

D: NA
size: NA
J: TRBJ2-3
V: TRBV2
CDR3: CASSEFAGSGTDTQYF
DNA: TGTGCCAGCAGTGAATTTGCGGGATCAGGCACAGATACGCAGTATTTT

D: TRBD2
size: NA
J: TRBJ2-3
V: TRBV7-2
CDR3: CASSLTSGSPDTQYF
DNA: TGTGCCAGCAGCTTGACTAGCGGGAGTCCAGATACGCAGTATTTT

D: NA
size: NA
J: TRBJ2-7
V: TRBV6-5
CDR3: CASSRMNEQYF
DNA: TGTGCCAGCAGCCGGATGAACGAGCAGTACTTC

D: TRBD2
size: NA
J: TRBJ2-1
V: TRBV5-1
CDR3: CASSTGLAYNEQFF
DNA: TGCGCCAGCAGCACCGGACTAGCCTACAATGAGCAGTTCTTC

D: TRBD1
size: NA
J: TRBJ2-6
V: TRBV7-3
CDR3: CASSPGGSGANVLTF
DNA: TGTGCCAGCAGCCCAGGGGGCTCTGGGGCCAACGTCCTGACTTTC

D: NA
size: NA
J: TRBJ2-7
V: TRBV6-1
CDR3: CASTFSYEQYF
DNA: TGTGCCAGCACCTTCTCCTACGAGCAGTACTTC

D: NA
size: NA
J: TRBJ2-1
V: TRBV5-6
CDR3: CASSLWRLSSYNEQFF
DNA: TGTGCCAGCAGCTTGTGGCGGTTGAGCTCCTACAATGAGCAGTTCTTC

D: NA
size: NA
J: TRBJ1-5
V: TRBV19
CDR3: CASSVQGQPQHF
DNA: TGTGCCAGTAGTGTACAGGGCCAGCCCCAGCATTTT

D: NA
size: NA
J: TRBJ1-1
V: TRBV18
CDR3: CASSPNRGGDTEAFF
DNA: TGTGCCAGCTCACCCAACCGTGGGGGGGACACTGAAGCTTTCTTT

D: NA
size: NA
J: TRBJ1-5
V: TRBV28
CDR3: CASSSGGNQPQHF
DNA: TGTGCCAGCAGTTCGGGGGGCAATCAGCCCCAGCATTTT

D: TRBD2
size: medium-sized
J: TRBJ2-2
V: TRBV29-1
CDR3: CSVKTSGNRELFF
DNA: TGCAGCGTTAAGACTAGCGGGAACAGGGAGCTGTTTTTT

D: TRBD1
size: NA
J: TRBJ2-7
V: TRBV7-2
CDR3: CASSPSPGTAYEQYF
DNA: TGTGCCAGCAGCCCCTCCCCCGGGACAGCCTACGAGCAGTACTTC

D: NA
size: NA
J: TRBJ2-3
V: TRBV5-1
CDR3: CASSLDTVSTDTQYF
DNA: TGCGCCAGCAGCTTGGATACTGTCAGCACAGATACGCAGTATTTT

D: NA
size: NA
J: TRBJ2-3
V: TRBV11-2
CDR3: CASRRGLGDTQYF
DNA: TGTGCCAGCCGCCGGGGCCTGGGGGATACGCAGTATTTT

D: NA
size: NA
J: TRBJ2-2
V: TRBV5-1
CDR3: CASSWGGAGQITGELFF
DNA: TGCGCCAGCAGCTGGGGAGGGGCGGGACAGATCACCGGGGAGCTGTTTTTT

D: NA
size: NA
J: TRBJ1-1
V: TRBV6-5
CDR3: CASSRTVNTEAFF
DNA: TGTGCCAGCAGTCGGACTGTGAACACTGAAGCTTTCTTT

D: NA
size: NA
J: TRBJ2-7
V: TRBV28
CDR3: CASSFREAMGVLYEQYF
DNA: TGTGCCAGCAGTTTTAGAGAGGCAATGGGAGTTCTCTACGAGCAGTACTTC

D: NA
size: NA
J: TRBJ1-5
V: TRBV5-5
CDR3: CASTPTGNSNQPQHF
DNA: TGTGCCAGCACCCCTACAGGGAATAGCAATCAGCCCCAGCATTTT

D: NA
size: NA
J: TRBJ2-1
V: TRBV15
CDR3: CATSRDTPLPFF
DNA: TGTGCCACCAGCAGGGACACGCCACTCCCGTTCTTC

D: NA
size: NA
J: TRBJ2-5
V: TRBV28
CDR3: CASGYVETQYF
DNA: TGTGCCAGCGGGTACGTAGAGACCCAGTACTTC

D: TRBD1
size: NA
J: TRBJ2-5
V: TRBV30
CDR3: CAWVDRGLTETQYF
DNA: TGTGCCTGGGTAGACAGGGGGCTAACCGAGACCCAGTACTTC

D: NA
size: NA
J: TRBJ1-4
V: TRBV19
CDR3: CASTLGSKKLFF
DNA: TGTGCCAGTACGCTGGGGAGTAAAAAACTGTTTTTT

D: NA
size: NA
J: TRBJ2-7
V: TRBV6-1
CDR3: CASSERQNSYEQYF
DNA: TGTGCCAGCAGTGAAAGACAAAACTCCTACGAGCAGTACTTC

D: NA
size: NA
J: TRBJ1-5
V: TRBV7-2
CDR3: CASSSMGGGQPQHF
DNA: TGTGCCAGCAGCTCCATGGGTGGTGGCCAGCCCCAGCATTTT

D: NA
size: NA
J: TRBJ2-5
V: TRBV19
CDR3: CASSNGQIGETQYF
DNA: TGTGCCAGTAGTAATGGGCAGATTGGAGAGACCCAGTACTTC

D: TRBD1
size: NA
J: TRBJ2-7
V: TRBV6-5
CDR3: CASSIQGVFDEQYF
DNA: TGTGCCAGCAGCATACAGGGGGTATTCGACGAGCAGTACTTC

D: TRBD1
size: NA
J: TRBJ2-7
V: TRBV5-1
CDR3: CASSLAVGTGGFNEQYF
DNA: TGCGCCAGCAGCTTGGCAGTGGGGACAGGGGGCTTCAACGAGCAGTACTTC

D: TRBD2
size: NA
J: TRBJ2-3
V: TRBV10-3
CDR3: CAISGYSGRSTDTQYF
DNA: TGTGCCATCAGTGGATATAGCGGGAGAAGCACAGATACGCAGTATTTT

D: NA
size: NA
J: TRBJ1-3
V: TRBV5-4
CDR3: CASSLALSGNTIYF
DNA: TGTGCCAGCAGCTTGGCTCTCTCTGGAAACACCATATATTTT

D: TRBD1
size: NA
J: TRBJ2-7
V: TRBV27
CDR3: CASSPRTGTEQYF
DNA: TGTGCCAGCAGTCCCCGGACAGGGACTGAGCAGTACTTC

D: NA
size: once
J: TRBJ2-1
V: TRBV2
CDR3: CARGGAGSYNEQFF
DNA: TGTGCCAGGGGGGGAGCGGGCTCCTACAATGAGCAGTTCTTC

D: NA
size: NA
J: TRBJ1-2
V: TRBV28
CDR3: CASSPGGGHGSGDYGYTF
DNA: TGTGCCAGCAGTCCCGGAGGGGGACACGGATCGGGAGACTATGGCTACACCTTC

D: TRBD2
size: NA
J: TRBJ2-1
V: TRBV7-2
CDR3: CASSSTGTSGYNEQFF
DNA: TGTGCCAGCAGCTCTACCGGGACTAGCGGCTACAATGAGCAGTTCTTC

D: NA
size: NA
J: TRBJ2-7
V: TRBV30
CDR3: CAWTRGGGHLPYEQYF
DNA: TGTGCCTGGACTCGTGGGGGGGGGCACCTCCCCTACGAGCAGTACTTC

D: NA
size: NA
J: TRBJ1-1
V: TRBV4-3
CDR3: CASSQGPGARTEAFF
DNA: TGCGCCAGCAGCCAAGGACCGGGGGCGCGGACTGAAGCTTTCTTT

D: NA
size: NA
J: TRBJ2-1
V: TRBV21-1
CDR3: CASRKTGGDYNEQFF
DNA: TGTGCCAGCAGGAAGACAGGGGGCGACTACAATGAGCAGTTCTTC

D: NA
size: NA
J: TRBJ1-4
V: TRBV29-1
CDR3: CSVTPGNNEKLFF
DNA: TGCAGCGTGACCCCTGGGAATAATGAAAAACTGTTTTTT

D: NA
size: NA
J: TRBJ2-7
V: TRBV6-5
CDR3: CASNKGRRRSYEQYF
DNA: TGTGCCAGCAATAAAGGTCGGCGACGCTCCTACGAGCAGTACTTC

D: NA
size: NA
J: TRBJ2-1
V: TRBV9
CDR3: CASSRVRGEQFF
DNA: TGTGCCAGCAGCAGGGTTAGGGGTGAGCAGTTCTTC

D: NA
size: NA
J: TRBJ2-6
V: TRBV9
CDR3: CASSVGGTGANVLTF
DNA: TGTGCCAGCAGCGTAGGTGGAACTGGGGCCAACGTCCTGACTTTC

D: TRBD2
size: NA
J: TRBJ2-2
V: TRBV5-1
CDR3: CASSRTSGNGELFF
DNA: TGCGCCAGCAGCCGGACTAGCGGGAACGGGGAGCTGTTTTTT

D: NA
size: once
J: TRBJ2-7
V: TRBV6-6
CDR3: CASSYTRGSSYEQYF
DNA: TGTGCCAGCAGTTACACCCGGGGGTCATCCTACGAGCAGTACTTC

D: NA
size: NA
J: TRBJ2-5
V: TRBV11-2
CDR3: CASSLVRGAQYF
DNA: TGTGCCAGCAGCTTAGTTCGAGGGGCCCAGTACTTC

D: NA
size: NA
J: TRBJ1-1
V: TRBV11-3
CDR3: CASSLDSWTVNTEAFF
DNA: TGTGCCAGCAGCTTAGATAGCTGGACGGTGAACACTGAAGCTTTCTTT

D: NA
size: NA
J: TRBJ1-2
V: TRBV19
CDR3: CASSISVGADYYGYTF
DNA: TGTGCCAGTAGTATCTCGGTGGGGGCGGACTACTATGGCTACACCTTC

D: NA
size: once
J: TRBJ2-7
V: TRBV29-1
CDR3: CSVEGDRYEQYF
DNA: TGCAGCGTTGAAGGGGACCGCTACGAGCAGTACTTC

D: TRBD2
size: NA
J: TRBJ2-1
V: TRBV7-2
CDR3: CASSLASGASYNEQFF
DNA: TGTGCCAGCAGCTTAGCTAGCGGGGCCTCCTACAATGAGCAGTTCTTC

D: NA
size: NA
J: TRBJ2-7
V: TRBV7-3
CDR3: CASTADGLVSSEQYF
DNA: TGTGCCAGCACCGCGGACGGGCTAGTCAGCTCCGAGCAGTACTTC

D: NA
size: NA
J: TRBJ2-7
V: TRBV18
CDR3: CASSPNRDTSYEQYF
DNA: TGTGCCAGCTCACCAAATAGGGACACTTCCTACGAGCAGTACTTC